One sample yielded the 15 T cell receptor beta chains listed below, sequenced in a study of T cells in Graves' hyperthyroidism and ophthalmopathy. RNA transcripts provided the source from which TCR beta CDR3 regions were amplified. HTBI primers were the set used in a first-round RT-PCR of the TCR CDR3. TCRdb reprocessed the multiplex PCR reads via MiXCR and lists one record per CDR3 protein. The sample includes roughly 100,000 distinct CDR3 sequences, approximately 42% of them seen just once. Sequencing was performed on peripheral blood or thyroid tissue (not recorded which). All receptors come from a woman in her 30s with Graves' hyperthyroidism.

This clonotype came up many times. This may be a read error: a much more frequent sequence differs by one nucleotide. The J gene is TRBJ1-6, the V gene TRBV14; no definite D call. The length of the CDR3 is 19 residues. V was clipped by 0 bases and J by 7 bases, with 22 bases between them. Germline V gene sequence: CDR1 SGHDN, CDR2 FVKESK. As DNA, the CDR3 is TGTGCCAGCAGCCAAGAAAGGTGGCAACCGCGACGGCTAAATTCACCCCTCCACTTT. Protein: CASSQERWQPRRLNSPLHF.

This clonotype was seen repeatedly, ten times or more. The chain combines TRBV7-8 with TRBJ1-5, with D tentatively TRBD1 (6 bases). Germline values: CDR1 SGHVS, CDR2 FQNEAQ. Deletions cut 0 bases from V and 2 bases from J, with 11 bases between. This CDR3 has 16 residues. The DNA of the CDR3 is TGTGCCAGCAGCTTAGCCGGGACACAAGGCAATCAGCCCCAGCATTTT. Translated, it gives CASSLAGTQGNQPQHF.

This clonotype is labeled as medium-sized. The chain recombines TRBV2 with TRBJ2-5; D not certain. Germline values: CDR1 SNHLY, CDR2 FYNNEI. V lost 5 bases and J 5 bases, leaving 6 bases between the germline ends. CDR3 size: 11 residues. CDR3 protein: CASSYKETQYF. As DNA, the CDR3 is TGTGCCAGCAGTTACAAGGAGACCCAGTACTTC.

This clonotype is termed medium-sized. The gene calls are TRBV7-2 and TRBJ1-6; possible D gene TRBD1, 5 bases. Trimming cost V 2 bases and J 14 bases, with 13 bases left between them. Germline-derived CDR1 and CDR2 are SGHTA and FQGNSA. CDR3 length: 13 residues. This CDR3 reads CASSLRQGATLHF. For the CDR3, the DNA is TGTGCCAGCAGCTTACGCCAGGGTGCCACCCTCCACTTT.

This clonotype came up many times. The J gene is TRBJ1-5, the V gene TRBV2; 10 positions agree with TRBD1. This CDR3 is built from 17 residues. The V segment lost 11 bases and the J segment 2 bases; nucleotides outside the gene matches: 15. CDR1 and CDR2 from the germline V gene are SNHLY and FYNNEI. The CDR3 DNA reads as TGTGCCTCCAGCTGGGACAGGGGCTTCTTTCGCAATCAGCCCCAGCATTTT. This encodes CASSWDRGFFRNQPQHF.

There are many counts of this clonotype. The J gene is TRBJ1-5, the V gene TRBV20-1; D gene unclear. The CDR3 is 13 residues long. The V end lost 3 bases, the J end lost 2 bases, and 8 bases lay between the germline ends. Germline CDR1 reads DFQATT; CDR2 reads SNEGSKA (reference sequence). CDR3 DNA: TGCAGTGCTAGGGCGAGCGGCAATCAGCCCCAGCATTTT. It specifies CSARASGNQPQHF.

This clonotype has ten or more counts. This chain links TRBV7-9 with TRBJ1-4; D remains unclear. The CDR3 has 14 amino acids. V dropped 5 bases and J dropped 4 bases, with 11 bases sitting between them. Germline V gene sequence: CDR1 SEHNR, CDR2 FQNEAQ (reference sequence). CDR3 DNA sequence: TGTGCCAGCAGCCAGAGAGTGGGTAATGAAAAACTGTTTTTT. Translated: CASSQRVGNEKLFF.

Ten or more counts support this clonotype. Here the CDR3 reads CASRLAASSYEQYF. The CDR3 DNA reads TGTGCCAGCAGATTAGCGGCTAGCTCCTACGAGCAGTACTTC. The V gene is TRBV6-5, the J gene TRBJ2-7, with a tentative D call TRBD2 (6 bases). The V gene's germline CDR1 is MNHEY and CDR2 SVGAGI. V was cut by 6 bases and J by 0 bases, with 12 bases left in between. The CDR3 extends over 14 amino acids.

With regard to this clonotype: As the CDR3 is not closed by the conserved phenylalanine or tryptophan, this likely results from a read error. The chain employs TRBV7-9 and TRBJ2-2; the D gene could be TRBD1 or TRBD2 (5 bases each). V gave up 6 bases and J gave up 6 bases, with 17 bases separating them. The V gene's germline CDR1 is SEHNR and CDR2 FQNEAQ (reference sequence). The CDR3 is 15 residues long. The DNA for the CDR3 is TGTGCCAGCAGTCGCTTGAGCAGGGACGCCGGGGAGCTGTTTCTT. Its protein product is CASSRLSRDAGELFL.

Notes on this clonotype: A junction boundary mismatches the germline segment, possibly from a read error. J is TRBJ2-7 and V is TRBV10-3, with D possibly TRBD1 on 7 matching bases. The CDR3 is made up of 15 amino acids. Germline V gives CDR1 ENHRY, CDR2 SYGVKD. The CDR3 here is CVISVAGQTSYEQYF. CDR3 coding DNA: TGTGTCATCAGTGTGGCGGGACAGACAAGTTACGAGCAGTACTTC.

This clonotype was detected many times. The rearrangement joins TRBV7-6 to TRBJ2-7; unclear D gene. CDR3 length: 13 amino acids. CDR1 is SGHVS and CDR2 is FNYEAQ in the germline V gene. Trimming cost V 1 base and J 4 bases, with 8 bases left between them. CDR3 sequence: CASSLGPNYEQYF. The CDR3 DNA reads as TGTGCCAGCAGCTTAGGCCCTAATTACGAGCAGTACTTC.

This clonotype occurred many times. J is TRBJ1-1 and V is TRBV2; D remains ambiguous. Trimming stripped 2 bases from V and 5 bases from J, with 9 bases between. CDR3 length equals 13 residues. CDR1 and CDR2 from the germline V gene are SNHLY and FYNNEI. The CDR3 nucleotides read TGTGCCAGCAGTGAATACCCCGATACTGAAGCTTTCTTT. Residues: CASSEYPDTEAFF.

This clonotype was counted ten times or more. The chain has TRBV6-6 and TRBJ1-2, with D possibly matching TRBD1 (5 bases). The germline V gene encodes CDR1 MNHNY and CDR2 SVGAGI (reference sequence). The CDR3 contains 14 residues. V lost 5 bases and J 8 bases, leaving 18 bases between the germline ends. The chain's CDR3 is CASSVWGHPQGYTF. The CDR3 DNA follows: TGTGCCAGCAGTGTCTGGGGCCATCCTCAAGGCTACACCTTC.

This clonotype was counted ten times or more. The V and J genes are TRBV10-3 and TRBJ1-5; 10 bases are shared with TRBD1. The junction had 3 bases not matched to a gene; V was cut back by 10 bases and J by 6 bases. The germline CDR1 and CDR2 sequences are ENHRY and SYGVKD. The length of the CDR3 is 12 residues. The CDR3 sequence: CATTGGGQPQHF. In DNA form, the CDR3 reads TGTGCCACGACAGGGGGCGGTCAGCCCCAGCATTTT.

This clonotype was seen repeatedly, ten times or more. This chain links TRBV5-4 with TRBJ1-2; D gene ambiguous. The CDR3 length is 14 residues. Germline V gene lookup returns CDR1 SGHNT and CDR2 YYREEE (reference sequence). Trimming stripped 2 bases from V and 3 bases from J, with 11 bases between. Here the CDR3 DNA reads TGTGCCAGCAGCTTCCCTCTTAGGGACTATGGCTACACCTTC. This encodes CASSFPLRDYGYTF.